This T cell receptor beta chain was captured in a study of long-term antiretroviral therapy in people with HIV. CDR1 is MDHEN and CDR2 is SYDVKM in the germline V gene. The ends were cut back, 2 bases at V and 5 bases at J, with 19 bases in the middle. CDR3 length equals 16 residues. immunoSEQ v3.0 was run at survey level. Produced via immunoSEQ multiplex PCR; TCRdb's table is partial and in-frame only. The sample consists of 15,000 to 20,000 clones, 91% of them appearing once. The clonotype comes from a man aged 50 or older with HIV. The material sequenced was unsorted PBMCs, taken 3 years after starting antiretroviral therapy. The V gene is TRBV28, the J gene TRBJ2-7, with D perhaps TRBD1 (6 bases). The CDR3 DNA reads TGTGCCAGCAGTTTAAAAGGGCTGAGAGGGGGTCACGAGCAGTACTTC. This sequence encodes CASSLKGLRGGHEQYF.